The rows below give T cell receptor beta chains drawn from one sample of a study of identifying expanded T cells in peripheral blood. TCRdb's copy holds only in-frame clones and misses some; the assay was immunoSEQ multiplex PCR. The profile shows 84,000 or so clones, about 87% of them singletons. The specimen was blood. The receptors here all came from a person aged 18-70 years in good health. Both conserved end residues are part of each CDR3. Fields, in order: clone size, J gene, D gene, V gene, CDR3 protein, CDR3 DNA. D genes are given only for firm matches. For some rows the clone size is stated as once, few or many, or as a class when expanded; others skip it.

. | TRBJ1-1 | TRBD1 | TRBV2 | CASSWTGAKTEAFF | TGTGCCAGCAGTTGGACAGGGGCTAAGACTGAAGCTTTCTTT
. | TRBJ2-1 | . | TRBV15 | CATSSDGNNEQFF | TGTGCCACCAGCTCGGACGGAAACAATGAGCAGTTCTTC
. | TRBJ2-5 | TRBD2 | TRBV10-1 | CASSVLAGVGGGQQETQYF | TGCGCCAGCAGTGTTCTAGCGGGAGTAGGTGGTGGGCAACAAGAGACCCAGTACTTC
. | TRBJ2-1 | . | TRBV12-5 | CASGLVGTGAEGNEQFF | TGTGCTAGTGGTTTGGTAGGAACGGGGGCTGAGGGCAATGAGCAGTTCTTC
. | TRBJ1-1 | . | TRBV6-5 | CASSLGPQNTEAFF | TGTGCCAGCAGCCTCGGGCCGCAGAACACTGAAGCTTTCTTT
. | TRBJ2-1 | TRBD1 | TRBV7-3 | CASSLRDRGPSYNEQFF | TGTGCCAGCAGCTTAAGGGACAGGGGGCCGTCCTACAATGAGCAGTTCTTC
. | TRBJ1-1 | TRBD1 | TRBV19 | CATKYSTGTGRTEAFF | TGTGCCACCAAGTACTCTACCGGGACAGGGAGGACTGAAGCTTTCTTT
. | TRBJ1-5 | . | TRBV7-2 | CASSLVGGGQPQHF | TGTGCCAGCAGCTTAGTAGGAGGGGGACAGCCCCAGCATTTT
. | TRBJ2-3 | . | TRBV7-3 | CASSLIGSRTDTQYF | TGTGCCAGCAGCTTAATTGGCAGTAGGACAGATACGCAGTATTTT
. | TRBJ2-5 | TRBD1 | TRBV27 | CASSSRQGLGETQYF | TGTGCCAGCAGTTCCAGACAGGGTCTTGGAGAGACCCAGTACTTC
. | TRBJ2-1 | . | TRBV5-6 | CASSLVAGNNEQFF | TGTGCCAGCAGCTTGGTCGCAGGTAACAATGAGCAGTTCTTC
. | TRBJ1-1 | TRBD1 | TRBV25-1 | CASSERQGAHTEAFF | TGTGCCAGCAGTGAGCGACAGGGGGCACACACTGAAGCTTTCTTT
. | TRBJ2-7 | . | TRBV2 | CASALAYEQYF | TGTGCCAGCGCACTAGCTTACGAGCAGTACTTC
. | TRBJ2-7 | . | TRBV10-3 | CAISESEAYEQYF | TGTGCCATCAGTGAGTCCGAGGCCTACGAGCAGTACTTC
. | TRBJ1-2 | TRBD1 | TRBV7-6 | CASSTGGQGANYGYTF | TGTGCCAGCAGCACAGGGGGTCAGGGGGCGAACTATGGCTACACCTTC
. | TRBJ1-1 | . | TRBV18 | CASSPNSGYTEAFF | TGTGCCAGCTCACCAAACTCAGGGTACACTGAAGCTTTCTTT
. | TRBJ2-1 | . | TRBV30 | CAWSANNEQFF | TGTGCCTGGAGCGCGAACAATGAGCAGTTCTTC
. | TRBJ2-7 | . | TRBV10-3 | CAISRQDLYEQYF | TGTGCCATCAGCAGGCAGGACTTATACGAGCAGTACTTC
. | TRBJ2-6 | TRBD1 | TRBV13 | CASSVQYTQGAVSGANVLTF | TGTGCCAGCAGCGTCCAATACACCCAGGGGGCCGTCTCTGGGGCCAACGTCCTGACTTTC
. | TRBJ1-2 | TRBD1 | TRBV7-3 | CASSALPGTGGGYTF | TGTGCCAGCAGTGCTTTACCCGGGACAGGGGGTGGCTACACCTTC
. | TRBJ2-1 | . | TRBV7-6 | CASSLIASSYNEQFF | TGTGCCAGCAGCTTAATCGCGAGCTCCTACAATGAGCAGTTCTTC
. | TRBJ2-1 | TRBD1 | TRBV6-5 | CASSPDRDAYNEQFF | TGTGCCAGCAGCCCAGACAGGGACGCCTACAATGAGCAGTTCTTC
. | TRBJ2-7 | . | TRBV27 | CASSPIVLVAHEQYF | TGTGCCAGCAGCCCTATTGTCCTAGTGGCCCACGAGCAGTACTTC
. | TRBJ2-3 | . | TRBV14 | CASSQGRHTDTQYF | TGTGCCAGCAGCCAAGGCAGACACACAGATACGCAGTATTTT
. | TRBJ2-7 | TRBD1 | TRBV19 | CATRQGDRSYEQYF | TGTGCCACTAGACAGGGGGATCGCTCCTACGAGCAGTACTTC
. | TRBJ2-7 | TRBD2 | TRBV7-8 | CASSLVGGIYEQYF | TGTGCCAGCAGCTTAGTGGGGGGGATTTACGAGCAGTACTTC
. | TRBJ2-1 | . | TRBV7-8 | CASSTKGVDEQFF | TGTGCCAGCAGCACTAAGGGGGTCGATGAGCAGTTCTTC
. | TRBJ1-2 | . | TRBV20-1 | CSATGAYGYTF | TGCAGTGCTACCGGGGCCTATGGCTACACCTTC
. | TRBJ2-3 | . | TRBV6-1 | CASSGGAFRDTQYF | TGTGCCAGCAGTGGGGGGGCTTTTAGAGATACGCAGTATTTT
once | TRBJ2-1 | . | TRBV6-5 | CASTGGALPDEQFF | TGTGCCAGCACGGGCGGGGCCCTCCCCGATGAGCAGTTCTTC
. | TRBJ2-3 | TRBD1 | TRBV10-1 | CASSETGETDTQYF | TGCGCCAGCAGTGAGACAGGGGAGACAGATACGCAGTATTTT
. | TRBJ1-2 | . | TRBV5-6 | CASSLVAGWKGYTF | TGTGCCAGCAGCTTGGTTGCTGGGTGGAAAGGCTACACCTTC
. | TRBJ2-3 | TRBD1 | TRBV5-4 | CASSTGQGPDTQYF | TGTGCCAGCAGCACGGGACAGGGCCCAGATACGCAGTATTTT
. | TRBJ1-3 | . | TRBV19 | CASSATGTAGNTIYF | TGTGCCAGTAGTGCAACCGGGACCGCTGGAAACACCATATATTTT
. | TRBJ1-1 | TRBD1 | TRBV5-1 | CASSGRQGNTEAFF | TGCGCCAGCAGCGGAAGACAGGGCAACACTGAAGCTTTCTTT
. | TRBJ1-2 | . | TRBV5-5 | CASSFRRQDNYGYTF | TGTGCCAGCAGCTTTCGTCGGCAGGACAACTATGGCTACACCTTC
. | TRBJ1-1 | . | TRBV30 | CAWSREAFF | TGTGCCTGGAGCCGTGAAGCTTTCTTT
. | TRBJ1-5 | . | TRBV30 | CAWAFRGNQPQHF | TGTGCCTGGGCGTTTAGGGGCAATCAGCCCCAGCATTTT
. | TRBJ1-1 | . | TRBV6-1 | CASSVFGTEAFF | TGTGCCAGCAGTGTTTTCGGGACTGAAGCTTTCTTT
. | TRBJ2-4 | . | TRBV7-9 | CASSSAGRKAKNIQYF | TGTGCCAGCAGCTCGGCCGGGAGAAAGGCCAAAAACATTCAGTACTTC